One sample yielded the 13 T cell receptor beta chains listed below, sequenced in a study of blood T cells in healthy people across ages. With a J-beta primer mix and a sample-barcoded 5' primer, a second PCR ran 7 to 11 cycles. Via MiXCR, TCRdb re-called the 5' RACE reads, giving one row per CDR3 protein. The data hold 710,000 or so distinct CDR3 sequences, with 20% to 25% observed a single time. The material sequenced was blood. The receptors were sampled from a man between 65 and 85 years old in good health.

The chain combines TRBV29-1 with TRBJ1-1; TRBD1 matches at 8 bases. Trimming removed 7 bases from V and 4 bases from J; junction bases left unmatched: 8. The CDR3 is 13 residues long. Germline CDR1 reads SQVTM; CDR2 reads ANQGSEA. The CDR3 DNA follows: TGCAGCGAGGGACAGGAGGGGTCCACTGAAGCTTTCTTT. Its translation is CSEGQEGSTEAFF.

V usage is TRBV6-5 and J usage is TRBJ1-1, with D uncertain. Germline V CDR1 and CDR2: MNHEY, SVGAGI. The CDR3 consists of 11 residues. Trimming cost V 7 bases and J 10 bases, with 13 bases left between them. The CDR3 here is CASTSGRGAFF. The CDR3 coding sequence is TGTGCCAGCACAAGTGGACGGGGAGCTTTCTTT.

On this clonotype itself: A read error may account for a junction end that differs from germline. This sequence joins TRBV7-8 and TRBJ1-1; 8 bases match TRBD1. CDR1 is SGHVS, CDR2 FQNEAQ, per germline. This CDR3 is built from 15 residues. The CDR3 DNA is TGTGTCAGCAGAAGCCGGGACAGGATTAACACTGAAGCTTTCTTT. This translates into CVSRSRDRINTEAFF.

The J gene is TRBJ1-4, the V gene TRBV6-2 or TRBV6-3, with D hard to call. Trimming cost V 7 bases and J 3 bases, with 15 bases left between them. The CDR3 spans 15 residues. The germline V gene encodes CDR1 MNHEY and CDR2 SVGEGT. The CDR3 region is CASTRSIASNEKLFF. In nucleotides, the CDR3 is TGTGCCAGCACTCGATCAATCGCTTCTAATGAAAAACTGTTTTTT.

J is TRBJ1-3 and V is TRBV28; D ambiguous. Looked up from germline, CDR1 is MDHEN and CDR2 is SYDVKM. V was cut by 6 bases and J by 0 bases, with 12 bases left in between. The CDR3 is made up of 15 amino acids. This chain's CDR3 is CASRVTTFSGNTIYF. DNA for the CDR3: TGTGCCAGCAGGGTAACCACATTCTCTGGAAACACCATATATTTT.

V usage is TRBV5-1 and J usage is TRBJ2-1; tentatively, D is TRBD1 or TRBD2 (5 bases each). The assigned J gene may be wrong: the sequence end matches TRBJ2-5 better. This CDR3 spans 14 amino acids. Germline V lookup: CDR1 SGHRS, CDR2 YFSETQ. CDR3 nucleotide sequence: TGCGCCAGCAGCTTGGAGCGGTGGGGCGAGACCCAGTACTTC. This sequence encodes CASSLERWGETQYF.

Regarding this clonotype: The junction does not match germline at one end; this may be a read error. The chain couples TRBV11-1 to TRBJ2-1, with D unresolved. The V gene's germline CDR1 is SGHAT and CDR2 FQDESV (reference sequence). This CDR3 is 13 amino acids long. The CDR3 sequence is CAGSPIGINEQFF. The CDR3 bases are TGTGCCGGCAGCCCGATAGGGATCAATGAGCAGTTCTTC.

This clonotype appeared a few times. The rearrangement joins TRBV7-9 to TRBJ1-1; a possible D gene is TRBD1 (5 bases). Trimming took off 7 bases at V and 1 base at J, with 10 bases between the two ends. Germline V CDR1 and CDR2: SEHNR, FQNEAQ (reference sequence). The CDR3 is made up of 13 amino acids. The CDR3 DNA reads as TGTGCCAGCATCAGGGCACGGAACACTGAAGCTTTCTTT. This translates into CASIRARNTEAFF. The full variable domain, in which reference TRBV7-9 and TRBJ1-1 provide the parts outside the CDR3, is DTGVSQNPRHKITKRGQNVTFRCDPISEHNRLYWYRQTLGQGPEFLTYFQNEAQLEKSRLLSDRFSAERPKGSFSTLEIQRTEQGDSAMYLCASIRARNTEAFFGQGTRLTVV.

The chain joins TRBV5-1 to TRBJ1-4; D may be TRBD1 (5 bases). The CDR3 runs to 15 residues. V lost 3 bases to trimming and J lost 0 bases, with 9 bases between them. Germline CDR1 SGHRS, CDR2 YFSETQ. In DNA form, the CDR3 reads TGCGCCAGCAGCTCGGGACTCACAACTAATGAAAAACTGTTTTTT. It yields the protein CASSSGLTTNEKLFF. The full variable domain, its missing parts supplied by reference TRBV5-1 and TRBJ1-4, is KAGVTQTPRYLIKTRGQQVTLSCSPISGHRSVSWYQQTPGQGLQFLFEYFSETQRNKGNFPGRFSGRQFSNSRSEMNVSTLELGDSALYLCASSSGLTTNEKLFFGSGTQLSVL.

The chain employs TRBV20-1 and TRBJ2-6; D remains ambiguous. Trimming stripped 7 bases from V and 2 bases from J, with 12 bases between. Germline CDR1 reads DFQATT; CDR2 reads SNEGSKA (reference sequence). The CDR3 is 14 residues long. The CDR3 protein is CSGLSRTGANVLTF. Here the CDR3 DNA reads TGCAGTGGCCTGTCTAGGACTGGGGCCAACGTCCTGACTTTC.

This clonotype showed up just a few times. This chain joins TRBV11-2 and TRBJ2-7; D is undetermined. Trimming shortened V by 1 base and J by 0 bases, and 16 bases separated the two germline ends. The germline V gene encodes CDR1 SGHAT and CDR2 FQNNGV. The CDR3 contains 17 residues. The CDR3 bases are TGTGCCAGCAGCTTAGGCCAGGCTTTTATCAACTCCTACGAGCAGTACTTC. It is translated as CASSLGQAFINSYEQYF.

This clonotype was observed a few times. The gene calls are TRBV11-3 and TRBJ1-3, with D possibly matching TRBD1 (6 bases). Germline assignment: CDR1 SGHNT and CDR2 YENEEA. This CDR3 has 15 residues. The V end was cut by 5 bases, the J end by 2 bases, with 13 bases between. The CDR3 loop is CASSIRAGAGNTIYF. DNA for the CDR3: TGTGCCAGCAGCATAAGGGCAGGGGCTGGAAACACCATATATTTT.

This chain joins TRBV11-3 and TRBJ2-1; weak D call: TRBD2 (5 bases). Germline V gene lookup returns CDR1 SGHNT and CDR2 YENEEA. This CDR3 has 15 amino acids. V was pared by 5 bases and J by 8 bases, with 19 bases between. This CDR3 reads CASSPSEGPVYEQFF. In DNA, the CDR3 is TGTGCCAGCAGCCCCTCAGAGGGCCCGGTATATGAGCAGTTCTTC.